This TCR beta chain is from a study of T cells in Graves' hyperthyroidism and ophthalmopathy. What was amplified from RNA transcripts were TCR beta CDR3 regions. First-round RT-PCR with HTBI primers amplified the TCR CDR3 region. MiXCR, applied by TCRdb to the multiplex PCR reads, yields one record per CDR3 protein. Here the sample spans almost 600,000 distinct CDR3 sequences, under 60% being singletons. This CDR3 spans 15 amino acids. V gave up 6 bases and J gave up 4 bases; unmatched junction bases: 8. From germline, CDR1 is LNHDA and CDR2 SQIVND (reference sequence). Patients aged 18 to 65 with hyperthyroidism were newly diagnosed, with duration under 2 months.

The clonotype originates from a woman aged 18 to 35 with Graves' hyperthyroidism. The chain has TRBV19 and TRBJ1-2; TRBD1 matches at 10 bases. The sequencing sample was made of peripheral blood or thyroid tissue (not recorded which). CDR3 DNA sequence: TGTGCCAGTAGGAGCCGGGACAGGGGCGTCTATGGCTACACCTTC. This sequence encodes CASRSRDRGVYGYTF.